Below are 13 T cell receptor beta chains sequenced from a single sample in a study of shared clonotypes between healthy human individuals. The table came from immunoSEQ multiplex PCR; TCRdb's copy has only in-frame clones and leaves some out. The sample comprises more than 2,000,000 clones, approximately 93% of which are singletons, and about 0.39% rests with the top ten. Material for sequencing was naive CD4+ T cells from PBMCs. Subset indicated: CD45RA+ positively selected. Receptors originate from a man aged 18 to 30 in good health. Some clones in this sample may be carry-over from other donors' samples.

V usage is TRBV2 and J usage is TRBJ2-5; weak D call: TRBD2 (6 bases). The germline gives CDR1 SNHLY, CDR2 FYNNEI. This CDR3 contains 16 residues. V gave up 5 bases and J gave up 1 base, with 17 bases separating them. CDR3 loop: CASSLPGLRSQETQYF. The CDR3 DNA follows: TGTGCCAGCAGTCTGCCGGGACTCCGGAGCCAAGAGACCCAGTACTTC.

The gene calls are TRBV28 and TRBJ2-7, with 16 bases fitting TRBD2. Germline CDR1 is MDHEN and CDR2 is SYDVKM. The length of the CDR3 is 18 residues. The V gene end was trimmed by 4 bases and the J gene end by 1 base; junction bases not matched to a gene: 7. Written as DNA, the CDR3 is TGTGCCAGCAGTTCCCCGGGACTAGCGGGAGGGCCTTCCTACGAGCAGTACTTC. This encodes CASSSPGLAGGPSYEQYF.

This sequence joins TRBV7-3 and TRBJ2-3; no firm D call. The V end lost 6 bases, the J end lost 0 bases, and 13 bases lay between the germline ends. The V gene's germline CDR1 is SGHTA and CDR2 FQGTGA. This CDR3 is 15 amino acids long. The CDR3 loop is CASSPAGESTDTQYF. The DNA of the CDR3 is TGTGCCAGCAGTCCCGCTGGGGAAAGCACAGATACGCAGTATTTT.

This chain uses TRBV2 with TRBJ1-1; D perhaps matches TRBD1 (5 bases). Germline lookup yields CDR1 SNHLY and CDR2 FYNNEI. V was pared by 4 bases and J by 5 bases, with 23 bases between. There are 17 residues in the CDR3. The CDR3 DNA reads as TGTGCCAGCAGTGCTCCCCAGGGCTGGGGGTTGAGTACTGAAGCTTTCTTT. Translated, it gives CASSAPQGWGLSTEAFF.

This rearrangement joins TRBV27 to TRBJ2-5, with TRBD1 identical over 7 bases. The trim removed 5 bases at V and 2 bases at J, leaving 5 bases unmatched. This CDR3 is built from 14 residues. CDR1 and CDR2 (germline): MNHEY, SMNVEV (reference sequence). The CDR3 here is CASSVGQLQETQYF. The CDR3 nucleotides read TGTGCCAGCAGTGTGGGACAGCTTCAAGAGACCCAGTACTTC.

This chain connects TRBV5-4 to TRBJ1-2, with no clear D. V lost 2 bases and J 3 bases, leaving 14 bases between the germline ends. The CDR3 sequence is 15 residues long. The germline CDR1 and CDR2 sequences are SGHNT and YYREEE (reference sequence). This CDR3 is CASSFGPAKDYGYTF. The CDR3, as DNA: TGTGCCAGCAGCTTCGGCCCCGCCAAGGACTATGGCTACACCTTC.

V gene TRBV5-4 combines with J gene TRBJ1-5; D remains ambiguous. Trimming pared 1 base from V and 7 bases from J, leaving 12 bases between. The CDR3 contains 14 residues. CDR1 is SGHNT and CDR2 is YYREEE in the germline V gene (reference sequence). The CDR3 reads CASSLTPDGQPQHF. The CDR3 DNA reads TGTGCCAGCAGCTTGACCCCCGACGGGCAGCCCCAGCATTTT. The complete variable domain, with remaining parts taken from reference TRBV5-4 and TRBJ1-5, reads ETGVTQSPTHLIKTRGQQVTLRCSSQSGHNTVSWYQQALGQGPQFIFQYYREEENGRGNFPPRFSGLQFPNYSSELNVNALELDDSALYLCASSLTPDGQPQHFGDGTRLSIL.

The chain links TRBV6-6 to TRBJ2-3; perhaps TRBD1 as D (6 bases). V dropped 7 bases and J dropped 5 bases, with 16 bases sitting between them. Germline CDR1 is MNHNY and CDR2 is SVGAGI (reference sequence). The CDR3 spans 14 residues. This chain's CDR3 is CASNQQGSGDTQYF. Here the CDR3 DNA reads TGTGCCAGCAACCAACAGGGTTCCGGAGATACGCAGTATTTT.

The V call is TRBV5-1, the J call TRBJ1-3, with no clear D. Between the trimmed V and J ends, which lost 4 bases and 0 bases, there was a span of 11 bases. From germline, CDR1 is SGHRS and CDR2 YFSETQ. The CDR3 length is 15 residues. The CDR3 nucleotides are TGCGCCAGCAGCCAATCCATAAACTCTGGAAACACCATATATTTT. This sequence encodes CASSQSINSGNTIYF.

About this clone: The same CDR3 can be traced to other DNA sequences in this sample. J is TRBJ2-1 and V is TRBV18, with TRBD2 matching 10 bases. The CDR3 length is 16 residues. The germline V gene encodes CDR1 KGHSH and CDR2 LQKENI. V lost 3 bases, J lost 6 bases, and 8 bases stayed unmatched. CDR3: CASSPGLAGVSNEQFF. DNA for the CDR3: TGTGCCAGCTCACCGGGGCTAGCGGGAGTTAGCAATGAGCAGTTCTTC.

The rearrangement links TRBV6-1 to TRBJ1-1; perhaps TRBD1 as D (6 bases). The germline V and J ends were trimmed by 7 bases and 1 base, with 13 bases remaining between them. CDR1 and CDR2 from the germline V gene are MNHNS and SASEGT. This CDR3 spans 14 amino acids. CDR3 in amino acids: CASNRRGWNTEAFF. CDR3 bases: TGTGCCAGCAACCGCAGGGGTTGGAACACTGAAGCTTTCTTT.

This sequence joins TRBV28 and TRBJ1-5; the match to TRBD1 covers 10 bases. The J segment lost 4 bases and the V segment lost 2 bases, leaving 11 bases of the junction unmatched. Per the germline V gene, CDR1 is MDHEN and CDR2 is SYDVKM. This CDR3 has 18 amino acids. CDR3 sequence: CASSLMRGTGVGNQPQHF. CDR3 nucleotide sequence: TGTGCCAGCAGTTTAATGCGGGGGACAGGGGTGGGAAATCAGCCCCAGCATTTT.

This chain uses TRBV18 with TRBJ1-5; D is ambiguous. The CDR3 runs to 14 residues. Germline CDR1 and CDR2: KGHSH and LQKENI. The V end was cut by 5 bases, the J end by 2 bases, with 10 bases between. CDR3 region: CASSDIGRNQPQHF. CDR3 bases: TGTGCCAGCTCAGACATCGGCCGCAATCAGCCCCAGCATTTT.